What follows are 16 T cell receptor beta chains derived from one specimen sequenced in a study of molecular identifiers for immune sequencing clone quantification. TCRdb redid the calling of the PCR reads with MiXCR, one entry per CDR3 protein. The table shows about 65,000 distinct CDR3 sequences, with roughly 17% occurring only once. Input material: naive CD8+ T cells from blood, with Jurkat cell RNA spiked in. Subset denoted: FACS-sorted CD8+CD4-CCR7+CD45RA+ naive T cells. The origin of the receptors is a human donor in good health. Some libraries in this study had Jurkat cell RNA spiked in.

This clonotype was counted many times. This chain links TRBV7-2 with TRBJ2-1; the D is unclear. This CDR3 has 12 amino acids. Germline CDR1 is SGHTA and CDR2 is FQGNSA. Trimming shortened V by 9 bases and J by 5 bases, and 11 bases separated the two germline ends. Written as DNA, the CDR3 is TGTGCCAGTAACGGGCCAAACAATGAGCAGTTCTTC. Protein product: CASNGPNNEQFF.

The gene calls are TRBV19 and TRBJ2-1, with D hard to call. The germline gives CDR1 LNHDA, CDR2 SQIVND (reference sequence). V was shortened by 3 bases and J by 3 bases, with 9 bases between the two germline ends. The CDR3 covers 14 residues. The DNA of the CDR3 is TGTGCCAGTAGTATGATGAGCAGCTACAATGAGCAGTTCTTC. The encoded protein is CASSMMSSYNEQFF.

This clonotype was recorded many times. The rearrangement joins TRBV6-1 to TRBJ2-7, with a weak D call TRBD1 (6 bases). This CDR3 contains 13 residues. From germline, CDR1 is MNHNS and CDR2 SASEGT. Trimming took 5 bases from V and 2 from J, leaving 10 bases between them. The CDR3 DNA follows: TGTGCCAGCAGTCCGACAGGCGCCTACGAGCAGTACTTC. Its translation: CASSPTGAYEQYF.

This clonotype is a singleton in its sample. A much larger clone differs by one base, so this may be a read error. CDR3 amino acids: CSVEGVTYEQFF. CDR3 in DNA: TGCAGCGTTGAAGGTGTAACATACGAGCAGTTCTTC. The chain links TRBV29-1 to TRBJ2-1; D is unresolved. Germline V gene data show CDR1 as SQVTM and CDR2 as ANQGSEA. This CDR3 has 12 residues. V was shortened by 1 base and J by 10 bases, with 11 bases between the two germline ends.

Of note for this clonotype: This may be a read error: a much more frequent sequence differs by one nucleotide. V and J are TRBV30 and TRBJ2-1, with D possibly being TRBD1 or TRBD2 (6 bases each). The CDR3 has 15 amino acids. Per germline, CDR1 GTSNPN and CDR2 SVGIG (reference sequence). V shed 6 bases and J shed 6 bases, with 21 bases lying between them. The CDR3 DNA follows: TGTGCCTGCCGAGGGGGGCGGGGAGCCTCCAATGAGCAGTTCTTC. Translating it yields CACRGGRGASNEQFF.

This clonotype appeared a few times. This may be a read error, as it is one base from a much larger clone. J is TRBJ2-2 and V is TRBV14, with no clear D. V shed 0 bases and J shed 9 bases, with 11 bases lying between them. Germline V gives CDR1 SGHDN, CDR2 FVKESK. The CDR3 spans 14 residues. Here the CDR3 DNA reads TGTGCCAGCAGCCAAGAGGTAGCCTCCAGGGAGCTGTTTTTT. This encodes CASSQEVASRELFF.

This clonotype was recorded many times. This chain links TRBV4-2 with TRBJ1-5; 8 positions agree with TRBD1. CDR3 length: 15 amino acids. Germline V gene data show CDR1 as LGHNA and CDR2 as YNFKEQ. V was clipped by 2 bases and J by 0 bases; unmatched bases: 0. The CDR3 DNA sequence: TGTGCCAGCAGCCAACAGGGGGCTAGCAATCAGCCCCAGCATTTT. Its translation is CASSQQGASNQPQHF.

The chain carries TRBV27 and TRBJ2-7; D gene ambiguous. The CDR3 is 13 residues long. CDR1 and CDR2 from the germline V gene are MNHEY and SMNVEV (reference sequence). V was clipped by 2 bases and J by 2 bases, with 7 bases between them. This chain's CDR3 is CASSLGRAYEQYF. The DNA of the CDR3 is TGTGCCAGCAGTTTAGGCAGAGCCTACGAGCAGTACTTC.

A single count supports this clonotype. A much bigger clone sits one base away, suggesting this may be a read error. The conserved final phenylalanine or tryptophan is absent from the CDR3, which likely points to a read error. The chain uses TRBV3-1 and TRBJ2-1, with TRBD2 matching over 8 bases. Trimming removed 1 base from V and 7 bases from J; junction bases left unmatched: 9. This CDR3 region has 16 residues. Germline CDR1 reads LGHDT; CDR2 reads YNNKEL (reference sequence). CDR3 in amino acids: CASSQVASGSVNEQFS. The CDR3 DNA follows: TGTGCCAGCAGCCAAGTGGCCAGCGGGAGTGTGAATGAGCAGTTCTCC.

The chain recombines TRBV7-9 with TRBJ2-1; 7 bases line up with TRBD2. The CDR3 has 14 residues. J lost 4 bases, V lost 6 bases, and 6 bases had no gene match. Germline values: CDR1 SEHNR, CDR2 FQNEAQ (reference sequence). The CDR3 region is CASSLAELYNEQFF. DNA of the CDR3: TGTGCCAGCAGTCTAGCGGAGCTTTACAATGAGCAGTTCTTC.

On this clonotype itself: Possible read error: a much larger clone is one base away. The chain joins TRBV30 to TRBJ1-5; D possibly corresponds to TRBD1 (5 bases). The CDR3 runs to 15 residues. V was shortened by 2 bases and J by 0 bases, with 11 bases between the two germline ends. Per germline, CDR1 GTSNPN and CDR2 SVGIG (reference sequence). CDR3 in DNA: TGTGCCTGGAGTCCCGGACATTGTAGCAATCAGCCCCAGCATTTT. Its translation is CAWSPGHCSNQPQHF.

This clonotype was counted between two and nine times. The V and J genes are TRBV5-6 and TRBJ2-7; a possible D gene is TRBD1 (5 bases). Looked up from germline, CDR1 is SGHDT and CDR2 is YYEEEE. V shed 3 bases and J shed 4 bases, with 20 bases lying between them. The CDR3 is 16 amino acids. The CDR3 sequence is CASSSPIRELQYEQYF. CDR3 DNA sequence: TGTGCCAGCAGCTCCCCGATCAGGGAATTACAGTACGAGCAGTACTTC.

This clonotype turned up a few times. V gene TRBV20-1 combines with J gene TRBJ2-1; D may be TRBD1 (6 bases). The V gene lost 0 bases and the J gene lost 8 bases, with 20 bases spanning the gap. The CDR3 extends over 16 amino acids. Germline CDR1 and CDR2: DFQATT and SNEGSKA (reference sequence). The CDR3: CSARDLEGTFVHEQFF. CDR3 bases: TGCAGTGCTAGAGATCTAGAGGGGACATTCGTCCATGAGCAGTTCTTC.

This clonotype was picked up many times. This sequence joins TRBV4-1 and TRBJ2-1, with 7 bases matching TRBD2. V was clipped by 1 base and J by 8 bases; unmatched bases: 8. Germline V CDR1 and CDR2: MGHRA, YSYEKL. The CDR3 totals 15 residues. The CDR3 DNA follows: TGCGCCAGCAGCCAAGTTGGCGGGAGATCCCATGAGCAGTTCTTC. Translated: CASSQVGGRSHEQFF.

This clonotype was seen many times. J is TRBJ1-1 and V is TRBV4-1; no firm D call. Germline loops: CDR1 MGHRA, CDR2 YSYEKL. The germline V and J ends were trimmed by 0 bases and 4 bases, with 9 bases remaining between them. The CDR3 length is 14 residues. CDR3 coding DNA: TGCGCCAGCAGCCAAGATTGGGTGGGCACTGAAGCTTTCTTT. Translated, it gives CASSQDWVGTEAFF.

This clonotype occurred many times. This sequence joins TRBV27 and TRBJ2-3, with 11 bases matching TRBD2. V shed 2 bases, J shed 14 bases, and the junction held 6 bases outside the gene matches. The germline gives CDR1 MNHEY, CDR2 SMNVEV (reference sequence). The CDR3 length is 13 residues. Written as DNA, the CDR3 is TGTGCCAGCAGTTTAACTAGCGGGAGATGGTCGTATTTT. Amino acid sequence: CASSLTSGRWSYF.